The next 27 T cell receptor beta chains were all read from a single sample in a study of CD8 T cells in Susac syndrome. When the RNA was reverse transcribed, random hexamers were used with an input of roughly 0.45 to 1 ug. TCRdb called the immunoSEQ multiplex PCR reads again in MiXCR, with one record for every CDR3 protein. The data contain about 85,000 distinct CDR3 sequences, 94% of them singletons. The source material was CD8+ T cells from PBMCs. The receptors were sampled from a human donor in good health.

The chain has TRBV27 and TRBJ2-7; 7 bases fit TRBD1. Germline loops: CDR1 MNHEY, CDR2 SMNVEV (reference sequence). The CDR3 length is 11 residues. Trimming took 7 bases from V and 6 from J; bases not matched to a gene: 3. The CDR3 loop reads CASKTGIEQYF. CDR3 coding DNA: TGTGCCAGCAAGACAGGGATCGAGCAGTACTTC.

The chain is built from TRBV27 and TRBJ2-7; TRBD1 or TRBD2 may be the D gene (5 bases each). Germline-derived CDR1 and CDR2 are MNHEY and SMNVEV (reference sequence). The CDR3 totals 14 residues. V was cut by 5 bases and J by 1 base, with 12 bases left in between. Here the CDR3 reads CASSHRDGSYEQYF. The CDR3 DNA reads TGTGCCAGCAGTCACCGGGACGGATCCTACGAGCAGTACTTC.

The chain combines TRBV15 with TRBJ2-7; the D call may be TRBD1 or TRBD2 (5 bases each). The CDR3 totals 13 residues. Germline V gene lookup returns CDR1 LNHNV and CDR2 YYDKDF (reference sequence). V lost 4 bases and J lost 12, with 19 bases in between. The CDR3: CATSTEPGRASYV. CDR3 DNA: TGTGCCACCAGCACAGAGCCAGGGCGGGCGTCGTACGTC.

The chain couples TRBV27 to TRBJ1-5; D gene unclear. This CDR3 is 14 amino acids long. V was shortened by 8 bases and J by 9 bases, with 20 bases between the two germline ends. Germline loops: CDR1 MNHEY, CDR2 SMNVEV (reference sequence). CDR3 loop: CASQAIYGGRPQHF. The DNA of the CDR3 is TGTGCCAGCCAGGCGATATACGGTGGAAGGCCCCAGCATTTT.

The chain has TRBV4-3 and TRBJ2-7; no definite D call. Germline assignment: CDR1 LGHNA and CDR2 YSLEER. This CDR3 comprises 15 residues. V was pared by 1 base and J by 1 base, with 11 bases between. CDR3 coding DNA: TGCGCCAGCAGCCAAGCGCTAGGGCCTTCCTACGAGCAGTACTTC. Amino acids: CASSQALGPSYEQYF.

V gene TRBV7-9 combines with J gene TRBJ1-2; D may be TRBD1 (6 bases). The CDR3 contains 13 residues. Germline lookup yields CDR1 SEHNR and CDR2 FQNEAQ (reference sequence). Trimming took 3 bases from V and 8 from J, leaving 13 bases between them. CDR3 residues: CASSFLDSWGYTF. Here the CDR3 DNA reads TGTGCCAGCAGCTTCCTGGACAGTTGGGGCTACACCTTC.

The chain joins TRBV12-3 or TRBV12-4 to TRBJ2-5; D ambiguous. Trimming shortened V by 7 bases and J by 5 bases, and 17 bases separated the two germline ends. The CDR3 runs 14 residues. Here the CDR3 reads CASIGSEVGETQYF. CDR3 bases: TGTGCCAGCATAGGATCCGAGGTGGGGGAGACCCAGTACTTC.

This chain connects TRBV4-1 to TRBJ2-1; the match to TRBD2 covers 7 bases. V gave up 1 base and J gave up 6 bases; unmatched junction bases: 12. The germline CDR1 and CDR2 sequences are MGHRA and YSYEKL. The CDR3 spans 17 residues. CDR3 sequence reads: CASSQVFRGEEINEQFF. CDR3 nucleotides: TGCGCCAGCAGCCAAGTTTTTCGGGGGGAAGAAATCAATGAGCAGTTCTTC.

The V and J genes are TRBV2 and TRBJ2-1; D gene ambiguous. There are 10 residues in the CDR3. Germline V gene sequence: CDR1 SNHLY, CDR2 FYNNEI. V was shortened by 9 bases and J by 9 bases, with 9 bases between the two germline ends. CDR3 in amino acids: CASERGEQFF. The CDR3 bases are TGTGCCAGTGAACGCGGTGAGCAGTTCTTC.

This chain joins TRBV5-1 and TRBJ1-2, with D uncertain. The CDR3 contains 15 residues. Trimming pared 0 bases from V and 6 bases from J, leaving 15 bases between. The germline gives CDR1 SGHRS, CDR2 YFSETQ. The DNA of the CDR3 is TGCGCCAGCAGCTTGGAGTCAGGACCTGGGCATGGCTACACCTTC. Amino acid sequence: CASSLESGPGHGYTF.

This clonotype was counted between two and nine times. The chain joins TRBV12-3 or TRBV12-4 to TRBJ2-1; D uncertain. Trimming shortened V by 3 bases and J by 5 bases, and 8 bases separated the two germline ends. The CDR3 consists of 13 residues. CDR3 sequence: CASSLSRNNEQFF. The CDR3 DNA is TGTGCCAGCAGTTTGAGTAGAAACAATGAGCAGTTCTTC.

V gene TRBV12-3 or TRBV12-4 combines with J gene TRBJ2-7, with D hard to call. This CDR3 has 14 residues. Trimming cost V 1 base and J 0 bases, with 7 bases left between them. The DNA of the CDR3 is TGTGCCAGCAGTTTAGACAGTAGCTCCTACGAGCAGTACTTC. Its protein product is CASSLDSSSYEQYF.

The chain carries TRBV2 and TRBJ2-2, with a weak D call TRBD1 (5 bases). Germline CDR1 SNHLY, CDR2 FYNNEI. Trimming cost V 7 bases and J 4 bases, with 7 bases left between them. The CDR3 runs to 12 residues. Written as DNA, the CDR3 is TGTGCCAGCACACAGGTCACCGGGGAGCTGTTTTTT. Encoded protein: CASTQVTGELFF.

The chain recombines TRBV7-8 with TRBJ2-3, with 13 bases identical to TRBD2. The ends lost 5 bases at V and 5 bases at J; junction bases unmatched: 7. This CDR3 has 16 residues. CDR1 and CDR2 from the germline V gene are SGHVS and FQNEAQ. The CDR3, as DNA: TGTGCCAGCAGCCCAACTAGCGGGAGGGCCCAAGATACGCAGTATTTT. Amino acid sequence: CASSPTSGRAQDTQYF.

Regarding this clonotype: One end of the junction varies from germline; a read error may be responsible. This CDR3 is CASSDGSPLF. The CDR3 nucleotides read TGTGCCAGCTCTGACGGGAGCCCCCTTTTC. This sequence joins TRBV7-9 and TRBJ2-1; a possible D gene is TRBD2 (6 bases). CDR3 length equals 10 residues. Germline CDR1 and CDR2: SEHNR and FQNEAQ (reference sequence).

V is TRBV5-6 and J is TRBJ2-7; D gene ambiguous. Trimming took off 0 bases at V and 5 bases at J, with 6 bases between the two ends. The germline gives CDR1 SGHDT, CDR2 YYEEEE. CDR3 length: 12 residues. The CDR3 reads CASSLEGNEQYF. In DNA form, the CDR3 reads TGTGCCAGCAGCTTGGAAGGAAACGAGCAGTACTTC.

The chain employs TRBV5-1 and TRBJ1-5; TRBD1 is a possible D gene (5 bases). Trimming shortened V by 0 bases and J by 6 bases, and 13 bases separated the two germline ends. This CDR3 is built from 15 residues. Germline V lookup: CDR1 SGHRS, CDR2 YFSETQ. CDR3 coding DNA: TGCGCCAGCAGCTTGGGCTGGGGGTTGGGTCAGCCCCAGCATTTT. This codes for CASSLGWGLGQPQHF.

The J gene is TRBJ1-1, the V gene TRBV7-9; possibly TRBD1 for D (5 bases). Trimming left V 1 base short and J 2 bases short, with 8 bases between. Germline CDR1 is SEHNR and CDR2 is FQNEAQ (reference sequence). This CDR3 spans 14 amino acids. CDR3: CASSLGTPNTEAFF. The CDR3 coding sequence is TGTGCCAGCAGCTTAGGGACACCAAACACTGAAGCTTTCTTT.

This clonotype was picked up a small number of times. The gene calls are TRBV15 and TRBJ1-1; no clear D. The CDR3 length is 13 residues. Germline-derived CDR1 and CDR2 are LNHNV and YYDKDF (reference sequence). Deletions cut 1 base from V and 1 base from J, with 4 bases between. The chain's CDR3 is CATSRGENTEAFF. For the CDR3, the DNA is TGTGCCACCAGCAGAGGCGAGAACACTGAAGCTTTCTTT.

The genes are TRBV14 and TRBJ2-1; D is perhaps TRBD2 (7 bases). Germline V gene sequence: CDR1 SGHDN, CDR2 FVKESK. Trimming took off 7 bases at V and 9 bases at J, with 16 bases between the two ends. The CDR3 covers 13 residues. The CDR3 nucleotides are TGTGCCAGCACCTTAACGGGGGGCAGTGAGCAGTTCTTC. Translating it yields CASTLTGGSEQFF.

V and J are TRBV12-3 or TRBV12-4 and TRBJ2-3; D is uncertain. V dropped 0 bases and J dropped 2 bases, with 12 bases sitting between them. CDR3 length: 16 residues. The CDR3 DNA reads TGTGCCAGCAGTTTAGCACGGATCGGACCCACAGATACGCAGTATTTT. Translation: CASSLARIGPTDTQYF.

This rearrangement joins TRBV9 to TRBJ1-5; D possibly corresponds to TRBD1 (5 bases). The CDR3 totals 13 residues. Per germline, CDR1 SGDLS and CDR2 YYNGEE. V lost 3 bases, J lost 15 bases, and 19 bases lay in between. The CDR3 protein is CASSANGGVVLHF. DNA of the CDR3: TGTGCCAGCAGCGCGAACGGGGGAGTCGTATTGCATTTT.

This clonotype was seen once. The CDR3 nucleotides are TGTGCCAGCAGTTTTCGAGGGTCATACGACGAGGCTTTCTTT. Translating it yields CASSFRGSYDEAFF. The genes are TRBV6-2 or TRBV6-3 and TRBJ1-1; D call uncertain. The CDR3 runs 14 residues. CDR1 and CDR2 (germline): MNHEY, SVGEGT. The V gene lost 4 bases and the J gene lost 11 bases, with 20 bases spanning the gap.

The chain carries TRBV4-1 and TRBJ1-6, with D uncertain. Germline V gene sequence: CDR1 MGHRA, CDR2 YSYEKL. This CDR3 has 15 residues. The V and J ends lost 4 bases and 9 bases respectively, with 16 bases between them. The CDR3 nucleotides read TGCGCCAGCAGCCTTCCGGCGTCGGAGGGTTCACCCCTCCACTTT. It translates to CASSLPASEGSPLHF.

This clonotype was picked up a small number of times. The junction does not match germline at one end; this may be a read error. This sequence joins TRBV5-1 and TRBJ2-3; no definite D call. The V gene's germline CDR1 is SGHRS and CDR2 YFSETQ. The CDR3 has 14 residues. The CDR3 DNA is TGTGCCAGCAGCTTAGAAGGCGGCACAGATACGCAGTATTTT. It yields the protein CASSLEGGTDTQYF.

The chain has TRBV15 and TRBJ2-1, with 8 nucleotides matching TRBD2. The V segment lost 3 bases and the J segment 4 bases; nucleotides outside the gene matches: 5. Looked up from germline, CDR1 is LNHNV and CDR2 is YYDKDF (reference sequence). The CDR3 extends over 15 amino acids. Here the CDR3 reads CATSSASGGYNEQFF. Written as DNA, the CDR3 is TGTGCCACCAGCAGTGCGAGCGGGGGTTACAATGAGCAGTTCTTC.

The chain recombines TRBV1 with TRBJ2-1; whether TRBD1, the table's D call, matches the DNA was not checked. TRBV1 constitutes a pseudogene. This CDR3 has 17 residues. The CDR3, as DNA: TGCACCAGCAGCCCGAGGCCCCCGACAGCCCAATACAATGAGCAGTTCTTC. Encoded protein: CTSSPRPPTAQYNEQFF.